The 20 T cell receptor beta chains below come from one sample, sequenced in a study of T cell clonotyping in hematopoietic cell transplantation. Assay: immunoSEQ multiplex PCR; the TCRdb copy retains only in-frame clones and omits some. The sample consists of some 49,000 clones, more than 75% of them appearing once. Time point of the sample: recipient sample about 28 days before transplant, after cytoreduction. Sample: peripheral blood mononuclear cells, taken before stem cell transplant. These receptors were obtained from a man between 60 and 75 years old with biphenotypic leukemia. Some clones in this sample may be carry-over from other donors' samples.

This chain connects TRBV6-1 to TRBJ1-2, with D possibly matching TRBD1 (5 bases). The ends were cut back, 1 base at V and 4 bases at J, with 19 bases in the middle. Germline lookup yields CDR1 MNHNS and CDR2 SASEGT. The CDR3 contains 17 residues. CDR3 sequence reads: CASSEGTRGGWIYGYTF. The CDR3 DNA sequence: TGTGCCAGCAGTGAAGGGACCCGGGGGGGATGGATCTATGGCTACACCTTC.

V and J are TRBV5-4 and TRBJ1-2, with D uncertain. Germline V CDR1 and CDR2: SGHNT, YYREEE (reference sequence). The CDR3 covers 13 residues. Trimming cost V 0 bases and J 10 bases, with 13 bases left between them. CDR3 sequence (DNA): TGTGCCAGCAGCTTGGTGGCGACATCACACTACACCTTC. It yields the protein CASSLVATSHYTF.

This chain joins TRBV11-2 and TRBJ1-1, with a tentative D call TRBD1 (5 bases). CDR1 is SGHAT and CDR2 is FQNNGV in the germline V gene. Trimming cost V 2 bases and J 5 bases, with 12 bases left between them. The CDR3 spans 14 residues. CDR3 bases: TGTGCCAGCAGCTTATCGGGGGAAGTGACTGAAGCTTTCTTT. Translated: CASSLSGEVTEAFF.

This chain links TRBV6-5 with TRBJ1-2, with D maybe TRBD1 (6 bases). This CDR3 is 15 amino acids long. V was trimmed by 6 bases and J by 8 bases, leaving 22 bases between them. Per the germline V gene, CDR1 is MNHEY and CDR2 is SVGAGI. CDR3 coding DNA: TGTGCCAGCAGAAGTCTAGGGGGGCGCGGAGGAGGCTACACCTTC. Its translation is CASRSLGGRGGGYTF.

The chain is built from TRBV4-2 and TRBJ2-5; D possibly corresponds to TRBD1 (6 bases). Germline-derived CDR1 and CDR2 are LGHNA and YNFKEQ. Trimming shortened V by 0 bases and J by 2 bases, and 19 bases separated the two germline ends. The CDR3 consists of 18 residues. CDR3 sequence reads: CASSQDWGSGVYQETQYF. DNA of the CDR3: TGTGCCAGCAGCCAAGATTGGGGGTCAGGGGTCTATCAAGAGACCCAGTACTTC.

The V gene is TRBV7-9, the J gene TRBJ1-4; D unresolved. V shed 2 bases and J shed 3 bases, with 7 bases lying between them. This CDR3 is built from 14 residues. Germline assignment: CDR1 SEHNR and CDR2 FQNEAQ (reference sequence). CDR3: CASSLREANEKLFF. The CDR3 nucleotides are TGTGCCAGCAGCTTACGAGAAGCTAATGAAAAACTGTTTTTT.

A note on this clone: The same CDR3 arises from other DNA sequences in this sample as well. This sequence joins TRBV5-1 and TRBJ2-7; D unclear. The V end lost 0 bases, the J end lost 3 bases, and 7 bases lay between the germline ends. CDR3 length: 13 residues. Germline V gives CDR1 SGHRS, CDR2 YFSETQ. The CDR3 coding sequence is TGCGCCAGCAGCTTGGGGTCCAGCTACGAGCAGTACTTC. Its protein product is CASSLGSSYEQYF.

This rearrangement joins TRBV19 to TRBJ1-2; no clear D gene. Germline V lookup: CDR1 LNHDA, CDR2 SQIVND (reference sequence). This CDR3 region has 12 residues. V gave up 7 bases and J gave up 0 bases, with 6 bases separating them. CDR3 protein: CASTGPNYGYTF. The DNA for the CDR3 is TGTGCCAGTACAGGCCCTAACTATGGCTACACCTTC.

This chain joins TRBV10-3 and TRBJ1-4; D is unresolved. The germline CDR1 and CDR2 sequences are ENHRY and SYGVKD. CDR3 size: 14 residues. Trimming pared 6 bases from V and 4 bases from J, leaving 12 bases between. The CDR3 sequence is CAIREGPLNEKLFF. The CDR3 nucleotides read TGTGCCATCAGGGAGGGTCCCCTTAATGAAAAACTGTTTTTT.

This chain connects TRBV7-2 to TRBJ1-5; D ambiguous. The germline V gene has CDR1 SGHTA and CDR2 FQGNSA. Trimming stripped 5 bases from V and 1 base from J, with 6 bases between. The CDR3 spans 13 residues. The CDR3 protein is CASSAVSNQPQHF. CDR3 bases: TGTGCCAGCAGCGCCGTGAGCAATCAGCCCCAGCATTTT.

This clone appeared a single time. The chain links TRBV6-1 to TRBJ1-2, with 9 positions matching TRBD1. V lost 3 bases to trimming and J lost 4 bases; unmatched junction nucleotides: 9. Germline CDR1 reads MNHNS; CDR2 reads SASEGT. The CDR3 covers 16 residues. CDR3 amino acids: CASSEWGQGIGYGYTF. CDR3 in DNA: TGTGCCAGCAGTGAGTGGGGACAGGGTATCGGCTATGGCTACACCTTC.

The rearrangement links TRBV9 to TRBJ2-1; a possible D gene is TRBD2 (6 bases). CDR1 and CDR2 (germline): SGDLS, YYNGEE. The CDR3 runs to 15 residues. Between the trimmed V and J ends, which lost 3 bases and 0 bases, there was a span of 10 bases. The CDR3: CASSDRESSYNEQFF. DNA of the CDR3: TGTGCCAGCAGCGATCGGGAGAGCTCCTACAATGAGCAGTTCTTC.

This chain connects TRBV7-2 to TRBJ2-2, with a possible D match to TRBD2 (7 bases). CDR1 SGHTA and CDR2 FQGNSA come from the germline V gene. The CDR3 consists of 16 residues. Trimming shortened V by 7 bases and J by 1 base, and 16 bases separated the two germline ends. The CDR3 nucleotides read TGTGCCAGCATCCAAGAGGGGGGGCGGAACACCGGGGAGCTGTTTTTT. This sequence encodes CASIQEGGRNTGELFF.

This clone showed up just once. J is TRBJ1-5 and V is TRBV7-9; D may be TRBD1 (5 bases). Deletions cut 3 bases from V and 6 bases from J, with 12 bases between. Germline loops: CDR1 SEHNR, CDR2 FQNEAQ (reference sequence). CDR3 size: 14 residues. CDR3 amino acids: CASSLAGGSQPQHF. The DNA of the CDR3 is TGTGCCAGCAGCTTGGCGGGGGGGAGTCAGCCCCAGCATTTT.

This clone was seen a few times. CDR3: CASSPRATVDYGYTF. In nucleotides, the CDR3 is TGTGCCAGTAGTCCCCGAGCTACGGTTGACTATGGCTACACCTTC. V usage is TRBV19 and J usage is TRBJ1-2; D gene uncertain. The length of the CDR3 is 15 residues. Germline V gene data show CDR1 as LNHDA and CDR2 as SQIVND (reference sequence). V was clipped by 5 bases and J by 3 bases, with 16 bases between them.

As to this clone: The junction differs from germline at one of its ends, possibly a read error. The chain couples TRBV2 to TRBJ2-1; D is uncertain. CDR1 is SNHLY, CDR2 FYNNEI, per germline. CDR3 length: 13 residues. CDR3 amino acids: CASSEAWYTAKLF. In DNA form, the CDR3 reads TGTGCCAGCAGTGAAGCATGGTACACTGCAAAGCTCTTC.

The chain links TRBV19 to TRBJ1-1; 7 bases agree with TRBD1. V shed 3 bases and J 7 bases; nucleotides not matched to a gene: 8. The CDR3 length is 14 residues. The germline gives CDR1 LNHDA, CDR2 SQIVND (reference sequence). The CDR3 DNA sequence: TGTGCCAGTAGTATTTACAGGGGAGAAGGTGAAGCTTTCTTT. This gives the protein CASSIYRGEGEAFF.

The chain uses TRBV28 and TRBJ1-5; 7 bases are shared with TRBD1. Germline-derived CDR1 and CDR2 are MDHEN and SYDVKM. This CDR3 is built from 14 residues. The J segment lost 2 bases and the V segment lost 5 bases, leaving 3 bases of the junction unmatched. The CDR3 sequence: CASSQGGGNQPQHF. Written as DNA, the CDR3 is TGTGCCAGCAGTCAGGGGGGGGGCAATCAGCCCCAGCATTTT.

In its sample, this clone is medium-sized. The chain links TRBV4-1 to TRBJ2-7; TRBD1 aligns across 11 bases. Germline V gene sequence: CDR1 MGHRA, CDR2 YSYEKL. The CDR3 runs 15 residues. V gave up 1 base and J gave up 7 bases; unmatched junction bases: 6. CDR3 sequence: CASSQGGTGGFEQYF. CDR3 sequence (DNA): TGCGCCAGCAGCCAAGGCGGGACAGGGGGTTTTGAGCAGTACTTC.

The CDR3 reads CASRNRVRELFF. The CDR3 DNA sequence: TGTGCCAGCAGAAACAGGGTCCGGGAGCTGTTTTTT. The chain joins TRBV6-5 to TRBJ2-2, with a tentative D call TRBD1 (6 bases). The CDR3 loop spans 12 amino acids. Germline loops: CDR1 MNHEY, CDR2 SVGAGI. V was trimmed by 6 bases and J by 9 bases, leaving 11 bases between them.